A single sample is the source of the 13 T cell receptor beta chains below, sequenced in a study of blood T cells in healthy people across ages. A J-beta primer mix and a sample-barcoded 5' primer were used in a second PCR of roughly 6 to 12 cycles. Using its own MiXCR run on the 5' RACE reads, TCRdb lists one record per CDR3 protein. This sample has 700,000 to 950,000 distinct CDR3 sequences; 58% occur once, and the top ten carry around 20%. The sequenced sample consisted of blood. These receptors all stem from a man aged 30 to 39 in good health.

V is TRBV4-2 and J is TRBJ1-1; no firm D call. Germline V CDR1 and CDR2: LGHNA, YNFKEQ. Trimming shortened V by 2 bases and J by 0 bases, and 13 bases separated the two germline ends. The CDR3 extends over 16 amino acids. The DNA for the CDR3 is TGTGCCAGCAGCCAAAAAGACGGCCGAATGAACACTGAAGCTTTCTTT. Encoded protein: CASSQKDGRMNTEAFF.

The rearrangement links TRBV14 to TRBJ2-1; D unclear. The CDR3 is made up of 15 amino acids. Germline CDR1 and CDR2: SGHDN and FVKESK. The V gene lost 4 bases and the J gene lost 0 bases, with 10 bases spanning the gap. CDR3 protein: CASSRYVSSYNEQFF. CDR3 nucleotides: TGTGCCAGCAGCCGATACGTAAGCTCCTACAATGAGCAGTTCTTC.

This clonotype was seen only a few times. The chain carries TRBV7-2 and TRBJ2-3, with TRBD2 matching over 9 bases. This CDR3 contains 14 residues. CDR1 is SGHTA and CDR2 is FQGNSA in the germline V gene. Trimming cost V 5 bases and J 5 bases; bases outside gene matches: 5. CDR3 DNA: TGTGCCAGCAGCCCCCTAGCGGGATTAGATACGCAGTATTTT. The encoded protein is CASSPLAGLDTQYF.

The chain has TRBV7-2 and TRBJ1-2; 9 bases fit TRBD1. V shed 0 bases, J shed 8 bases, and the junction held 4 bases outside the gene matches. CDR1 is SGHTA and CDR2 is FQGNSA in the germline V gene. The CDR3 runs 14 residues. DNA for the CDR3: TGTGCCAGCAGCTTAGCCGGGACAGGGATAGGCTACACCTTC. Protein product: CASSLAGTGIGYTF.

V gene TRBV7-2 combines with J gene TRBJ2-5; TRBD2 matches at 8 bases. Germline-derived CDR1 and CDR2 are SGHTA and FQGNSA. Trimming removed 5 bases from V and 0 bases from J; junction bases left unmatched: 5. The CDR3 runs to 15 residues. CDR3 bases: TGTGCCAGCAGCGGGAGTAGCGGGAACCAAGAGACCCAGTACTTC. Amino acid sequence: CASSGSSGNQETQYF.

This clonotype was detected only a few times. The chain links TRBV3-1 to TRBJ2-7; 8 bases fit TRBD1. Trimming at V came to 3 bases and at J to 5 bases, leaving 6 bases not matched to a gene. This CDR3 comprises 14 residues. Germline V gene sequence: CDR1 LGHDT, CDR2 YNNKEL (reference sequence). In DNA, the CDR3 is TGTGCCAGCAGCCAGGGGGACAGGCTCCACGAGCAGTACTTC. Protein product: CASSQGDRLHEQYF.

This clonotype appeared many times. The J gene is TRBJ2-1, the V gene TRBV27; 10 nucleotides align to TRBD2. CDR1 is MNHEY and CDR2 is SMNVEV in the germline V gene (reference sequence). Germline trimming cut 3 bases from V and 6 bases from J; bases unmatched to any gene: 5. This CDR3 has 15 residues. The CDR3 DNA reads TGTGCCAGCAGTTTTTTAGCGGGAGGCAGCAATGAGCAGTTCTTC. Its translation is CASSFLAGGSNEQFF.

The gene calls are TRBV7-2 and TRBJ2-1; the D is unclear. CDR1 and CDR2 (germline): SGHTA, FQGNSA. The CDR3 contains 12 residues. V was cut by 2 bases and J by 9 bases, with 8 bases left in between. The CDR3 DNA sequence: TGTGCCAGCAGCTTACAAAACATTGAGCAGTTCTTC. Its translation is CASSLQNIEQFF.

V and J are TRBV7-9 and TRBJ1-6; D gene unclear. The CDR3 covers 15 residues. Germline V gives CDR1 SEHNR, CDR2 FQNEAQ (reference sequence). V gave up 5 bases and J gave up 0 bases, with 8 bases separating them. In nucleotides, the CDR3 is TGTGCCAGCAGCGCAGCAGGCTCCTATAATTCACCCCTCCACTTT. Translated, it gives CASSAAGSYNSPLHF.

This chain joins TRBV20-1 and TRBJ1-5; unclear D gene. CDR3 length equals 13 residues. Trimming cost V 3 bases and J 4 bases, with 10 bases left between them. Germline CDR1 and CDR2: DFQATT and SNEGSKA (reference sequence). CDR3 in DNA: TGCAGTGCTAGTTGGGTGGCTAATCAGCCCCAGCATTTT. Amino acids: CSASWVANQPQHF.

The chain links TRBV20-1 to TRBJ2-7; maybe TRBD1 (5 bases). Deletions cut 0 bases from V and 1 base from J, with 22 bases between. The CDR3 totals 18 residues. Germline V gene sequence: CDR1 DFQATT, CDR2 SNEGSKA (reference sequence). The CDR3: CSARDLGHRVLLSYEQYF. For the CDR3, the DNA is TGCAGTGCTAGAGATCTGGGGCACCGGGTCCTACTTTCCTACGAGCAGTACTTC.

This chain links TRBV11-2 with TRBJ1-1, with D unresolved. The CDR3 spans 17 residues. Germline loops: CDR1 SGHAT, CDR2 FQNNGV. V lost 0 bases, J lost 0 bases, and 14 bases lay in between. The CDR3 DNA sequence: TGTGCCAGCAGCTTAGACCCTGGAACCTACATGAACACTGAAGCTTTCTTT. Translation gives CASSLDPGTYMNTEAFF.

This clonotype showed up just a few times. The chain links TRBV6-5 to TRBJ2-7, with 8 bases that match TRBD2. The CDR3 is 14 amino acids. CDR1 is MNHEY, CDR2 SVGAGI, per germline. The J segment lost 3 bases and the V segment lost 2 bases, leaving 3 bases of the junction unmatched. The CDR3 DNA follows: TGTGCCAGCAGTTACCGACGGGGGGGCTACGAGCAGTACTTC. This sequence encodes CASSYRRGGYEQYF.